This is a list of T cell receptor beta chains from one sample in a study of monozygotic twins with inflammatory bowel disease. Reprocessing the 5' RACE reads, TCRdb reports a single entry for every CDR3 protein and omits DNA. The sample has about 300,000 distinct CDR3 sequences; the top ten hold 5.6%. The sequencing input was blood. The source is a human donor with ulcerative colitis or Crohn's disease, or a healthy co-twin of an affected twin (not recorded which). Both conserved end residues are part of each CDR3. Fields, in order: V gene, J gene, CDR3 protein.

TRBV7-2	TRBJ1-1	CASSPAGTNTEAFF
TRBV2	TRBJ1-6	CASRRGQSYNSPLHF
TRBV4-1	TRBJ1-5	CASSQDGDKGNQPQHF
TRBV12-3/TRBV12-4	TRBJ2-7	CASSLESGYEQYF
TRBV5-1	TRBJ2-7	CASSLAVQNYEQYF
TRBV7-8	TRBJ1-4	CASMNLGKLFF
TRBV20-1	TRBJ2-1	CSAREGLAGIFNEQFF
TRBV20-1	TRBJ2-1	CSASRTGFYNEQFF
TRBV6-1	TRBJ2-2	CASSDIGSTGELFF
TRBV10-3	TRBJ2-1	CAIRERGGSQFF
TRBV29-1	TRBJ2-1	CSVWVGGNEQFF
TRBV30	TRBJ2-7	CAWTIGGPYEQYF
TRBV6-4	TRBJ1-6	CASSDSDYLDNSPLHF
TRBV3-1	TRBJ1-1	CASSQVAGNTEAFF
TRBV7-8	TRBJ2-3	CASSLGWTGVNTDTQYF
TRBV7-6	TRBJ2-3	CASSIGGFPQYF
TRBV4-2	TRBJ1-3	CASSQDRTVGNTIYF
TRBV5-1	TRBJ2-1	CASSLAIASGYNEQFF
TRBV20-1	TRBJ1-1	CSASWQGLGTEAFF
TRBV7-9	TRBJ1-5	CASSFGGGGRSNQPQHF
TRBV11-2	TRBJ2-2	CASSLGGIVRTGELFF
TRBV20-1	TRBJ2-1	CSARDGSGVRNEQFF
TRBV6-5	TRBJ2-7	CASSYSKDRYEQYF
TRBV27	TRBJ2-2	CASSDLGRGELFF
TRBV20-1	TRBJ1-1	CSARALTEAFF
TRBV18	TRBJ2-5	CASSLSDPIFQETQYF
TRBV5-1	TRBJ1-1	CASSTRQGTEAFF
TRBV10-3	TRBJ2-7	CAISEPGLSSSYEQYF
TRBV7-9	TRBJ2-3	CASRAPRTTDTQYF
TRBV3-1	TRBJ2-1	CASSQGSFTGEQFF
TRBV7-9	TRBJ2-1	CASSFYSSGNNEQFF
TRBV7-8	TRBJ2-1	CASSLMGSSYNEQFF
TRBV7-9	TRBJ2-5	CASLWAPQETQYF
TRBV19	TRBJ2-7	CASSPRDRGDEQHF
TRBV30	TRBJ2-1	CAWSVRGLAGFEQFF
TRBV5-1	TRBJ1-3	CASSLDGISGNTIYF
TRBV7-2	TRBJ1-2	CASSPDRSTGGYTF
TRBV29-1	TRBJ2-1	CSVDRGNFGNEQFF
TRBV5-1	TRBJ2-5	CASSSGQGWQETQYF